A single sample is the source of the 5 T cell receptor beta chains below, sequenced in a study of regulatory T cells in long-lasting Graves disease. Time point noted: newly diagnosed GD, antithyroid drugs for less than 3 months. PBMC-derived RNA was used for the TCR library. Sequencing libraries for TCR beta were prepared with iRepertoire HTBI primers and Arm-PCR of CDR3 regions. TCRdb passed the multiplex PCR reads through MiXCR, listing each CDR3 protein once. The table lists about 310,000 distinct CDR3 sequences, 15% to 20% of them singletons. Sequenced here: peripheral blood mononuclear cells (PBMCs), sampled at new diagnosis, from a patient treated with antithyroid drugs. These receptors were collected from a female donor with Graves disease.

This clonotype was observed many times. The genes are TRBV20-1 and TRBJ1-5; perhaps TRBD1 as D (5 bases). The V and J ends lost 0 bases and 0 bases respectively, with 12 bases between them. The CDR3 has 16 residues. Germline V gene data show CDR1 as DFQATT and CDR2 as SNEGSKA (reference sequence). For the CDR3, the DNA is TGCAGTGCTAGAGAAGGGCCAGGGAATAGCAATCAGCCCCAGCATTTT. The encoded protein is CSAREGPGNSNQPQHF.

This clonotype was seen repeatedly, ten times or more. CDR3 nucleotide sequence: TGTGCCAGCAGTTTAGTTCCTAGCGGGCAAGAGACCCAGTACTTC. Its protein is CASSLVPSGQETQYF. V and J are TRBV28 and TRBJ2-5; 8 bases map to TRBD2. This CDR3 contains 15 residues. Germline V CDR1 and CDR2: MDHEN, SYDVKM. Trimming removed 2 bases from V and 2 bases from J; junction bases left unmatched: 4.

This clonotype was detected a few times. V is TRBV30 and J is TRBJ1-6, with D hard to call. In germline, CDR1 is GTSNPN, CDR2 SVGIG (reference sequence). Trimming removed 1 base at V and 1 base at J, with 8 bases between. The CDR3 has 15 residues. The CDR3 DNA follows: TGTGCCTGGAGTGAGAGGCGATCCTATAATTCACCCCTCCACTTT. Its translation: CAWSERRSYNSPLHF.

This clonotype appeared many times. The chain has TRBV12-3 or TRBV12-4 and TRBJ2-3, with 9 bases fitting TRBD2. V trimming: 7 bases; J trimming: 4 bases; junction bases outside the gene matches: 6. This CDR3 is built from 14 residues. The CDR3 DNA follows: TGTGCCAGCACCGTAGCGGGAGTGGCAGATACGCAGTATTTT. Residues: CASTVAGVADTQYF.

This clonotype was seen repeatedly, ten times or more. This chain uses TRBV4-2 with TRBJ2-2; D is possibly TRBD2 (6 bases). Trimming cost V 1 base and J 0 bases, with 12 bases left between them. The CDR3 runs to 17 residues. Germline V gene lookup returns CDR1 LGHNA and CDR2 YNFKEQ. CDR3 DNA sequence: TGTGCCAGCAGCCAAGTTCTTGGCGGGACGAACACCGGGGAGCTGTTTTTT. The encoded protein is CASSQVLGGTNTGELFF.